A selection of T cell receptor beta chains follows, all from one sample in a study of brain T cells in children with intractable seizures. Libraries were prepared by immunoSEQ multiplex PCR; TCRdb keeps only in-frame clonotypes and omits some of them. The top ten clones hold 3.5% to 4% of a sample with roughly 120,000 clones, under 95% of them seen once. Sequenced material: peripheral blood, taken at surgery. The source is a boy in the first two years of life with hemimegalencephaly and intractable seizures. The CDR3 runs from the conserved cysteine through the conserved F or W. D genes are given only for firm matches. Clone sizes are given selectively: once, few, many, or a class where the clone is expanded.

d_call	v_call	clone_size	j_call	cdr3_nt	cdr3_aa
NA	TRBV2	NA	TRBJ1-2	TGTGCCAGCAGGGCAGGGGCGCATGGCTACACCTTC	CASRAGAHGYTF
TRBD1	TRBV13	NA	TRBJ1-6	TGTGCCAGCAGCCCACTCCAGGGGGATAATTCACCCCTCCACTTT	CASSPLQGDNSPLHF
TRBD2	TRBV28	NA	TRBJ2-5	TGTGCCAGCAGACCTCTAGCGGGAGGGCCGAAGACCCAGTACTTC	CASRPLAGGPKTQYF
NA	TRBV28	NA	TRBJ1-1	TGTGCCAGCAGTACAGGGTTCGGGACTGAAGCTTTCTTT	CASSTGFGTEAFF
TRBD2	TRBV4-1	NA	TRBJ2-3	TGCGCCAGCAGCCCTCGGACTAGCAGAAGCACAGATACGCAGTATTTT	CASSPRTSRSTDTQYF
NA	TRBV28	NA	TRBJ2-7	TGTGCCAGCAGTTTATCCCCCAGCAGGCCCTTAGTAGAGCAGTACTTC	CASSLSPSRPLVEQYF
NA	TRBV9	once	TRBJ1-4	TGTGCCAGCAGCGTAGCTGGGGGGCTGGCTAATGAAAAACTGTTTTTT	CASSVAGGLANEKLFF
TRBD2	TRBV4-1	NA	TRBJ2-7	TGCGCCAGCAGCCAAGAGAGACTAGCACGGGAGCAGTACTTC	CASSQERLAREQYF
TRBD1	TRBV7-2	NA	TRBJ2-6	TGTGCCAGCAGCTTAGAAGGGGGCGCCGGGGCCAACGTCCTGACTTTC	CASSLEGGAGANVLTF
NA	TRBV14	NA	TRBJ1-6	TGTGCCAGCAGCCGGACAGAGGGCCCAAATTCACCCCTCCACTTT	CASSRTEGPNSPLHF
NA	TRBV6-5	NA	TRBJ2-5	TGTGCCAGCAGTTTCCCAGGGGACTTCCACTACTTC	CASSFPGDFHYF
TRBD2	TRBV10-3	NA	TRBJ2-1	TGTGCCATCAGTGACCCGGGACTAGCGGGAACGGGTGAGCAGTTCTTC	CAISDPGLAGTGEQFF
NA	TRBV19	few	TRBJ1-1	TGTGCCAGTAGTATCCAGGGCCCAAACACTGAAGCTTTCTTT	CASSIQGPNTEAFF
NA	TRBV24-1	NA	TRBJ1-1	TGTGCCACCAGTGACGCCGGGGGGACCACTGAAGCTTTCTTT	CATSDAGGTTEAFF
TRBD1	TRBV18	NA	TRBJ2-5	TGTGCCAGCTCACCACGACAGGGGTGGGAGACCCAGTACTTC	CASSPRQGWETQYF
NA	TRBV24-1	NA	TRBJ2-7	TGTGCCACCAGTGATCCAGGGAGACACGAGCAGTACTTC	CATSDPGRHEQYF
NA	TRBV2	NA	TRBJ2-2	TGTGCCAGCCAGGGACAAAACACCGGGGAGCTGTTTTTT	CASQGQNTGELFF
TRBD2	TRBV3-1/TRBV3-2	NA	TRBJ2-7	TGTGCCAGCAGCCAAGATTGGGCTAGCGGGGTCCCAGTCTACGAGCAGTACTTC	CASSQDWASGVPVYEQYF